The present T cell receptor beta chain was sequenced within a study of blood T cell repertoires in COVID-19. Whole-study context: Italy, Spain and the United States were the sources of the convalescent and acute COVID-19 samples. PBMCs, B-cell-depleted T cells, or T cells were the source of the cDNA or gDNA that made up the material.

Per the original data handling: The assay estimated nucleated cells by amplifying reference gene primers. Using immunoSEQ multiplex PCR, the repertoire was profiled, and TCRdb retains in-frame clones only, with some absent. Clone size and the V and J calls come from that table; the DNA yielded D and trimming. Of about 150,000 clones in the sample, 80% to 90% are singletons; the top ten hold approximately 2.8%. CDR3 length: 13 residues. Germline V gives CDR1 LGHDT, CDR2 YNNKEL (reference sequence). Trimming cost V 1 base and J 4 bases, with 6 bases left between them. The specimen sequenced was peripheral blood. The chain has TRBV3-1 (or the pseudogene TRBV3-2) and TRBJ2-3; D gene uncertain. The receptor was derived from a woman aged 55-70 years with active COVID-19. CDR3 bases: TGTGCCAGCAGCCAAGCAGAGGCAGATACGCAGTATTTT. Translated: CASSQAEADTQYF.